This T cell receptor (beta chain) was profiled in a study of CD8+CD57+ T cells in acquired aplastic anemia. Study background: Sorting CD4+ and CD8+ cells gave DNA averaging roughly 3.5 ug. Study-level points and caveats: Patients and controls turned out to have more than 25 CD8+ CDR3 sequences in common.

On this clonotype: Its antigen is unidentified.

The CDR3 is 14 amino acids. Germline V lookup: CDR1 WSHSY, CDR2 SAAADI. Trimming took 10 bases from V and 0 from J, leaving 12 bases between them. The use of genomic DNA as template underpinned the TCR beta VDJ and CDR3 profiling. TCRdb independently ran MiXCR on the reads; one entry per CDR3 protein. The sample lists 33,000 or so distinct CDR3 sequences, more than 65% seen once, with 22% in the top ten. The sample consisted of sorted CD4+, CD8+, or CD8+CD57+ T cells (not recorded which) from PBMCs. V is TRBV10-2 and J is TRBJ2-2, with D perhaps matching TRBD1 (5 bases). The sequence derives from a human donor in good health, serving as a control. The DNA for the CDR3 is TGCGCCATCCTGGCGGACACGAACACCGGGGAGCTGTTTTTT. Translation: CAILADTNTGELFF.